The clone carrying this TCR beta chain was counted a single time. This specimen belongs to a study of blood T cell repertoires in COVID-19. The overall study: Acute-phase and convalescent COVID-19 samples originated in the United States, Italy and Spain. T cells, B-cell-depleted T cells, or PBMCs provided the cDNA or gDNA that served as material.

Original handling: Amplifying reference gene primers gave estimates of nucleated cell counts. This table comes from immunoSEQ multiplex PCR, and its TCRdb copy is limited to in-frame clones, with some not included. D and trimming come from the DNA, and the V and J calls and clone size come from that table. The sample lists about 240,000 clones, 86% occurring once. This CDR3 has 16 amino acids. Losses at the gene ends were 3 bases for V and 4 bases for J; bases not matched to a gene: 5. Germline V gene sequence: CDR1 LNHNV, CDR2 YYDKDF (reference sequence). The chain employs TRBV15 and TRBJ2-3, with 12 bases that match TRBD2. Sequenced material: peripheral blood. This receptor was taken from a man aged 55 to 70 with acute or convalescent COVID-19. This CDR3 is CATSRRLAGGADTQYF. Written as DNA, the CDR3 is TGTGCCACCAGCAGGCGGCTAGCGGGAGGGGCAGATACGCAGTATTTT. Combining the CDR3 with reference TRBV15 and TRBJ2-3 gives the whole variable domain DAMVIQNPRYQVTQFGKPVTLSCSQTLNHNVMYWYQQKSSQAPKLLFHYYDKDFNNEADTPDNFQSRRPNTSFCFLDIRSPGLGDTAMYLCATSRRLAGGADTQYFGPGTRLTVL.